This T cell receptor beta chain was sequenced during a study of T-cell memory formation after mild COVID-19. Study context: There were largely donor-specific TCR clusters.

Constant-segment-primed 5'RACE gave TCR alpha and TCR beta cDNA libraries with sample barcodes and UMIs. MiXCR, run by TCRdb on the 5' RACE reads, gives a single entry per CDR3 protein. The sample lists roughly 400,000 distinct CDR3 sequences, less than 25% seen once, with around 8.8% in the top ten. Ten or more counts support this clonotype. There are 14 residues in the CDR3. Trimming took off 7 bases at V and 1 base at J, with 13 bases between the two ends. The sample was PBMCs or a T cell subset sorted from them (not recorded which). This clonotype originated in an adult woman who had mild COVID-19 (a few samples of this study predate the infection). Cell type and time point are not known. The J gene is TRBJ2-5, the V gene TRBV12-3 or TRBV12-4; the D gene is possibly TRBD2 (6 bases). CDR3 amino acids: CASKPSGVQETQYF. The CDR3, as DNA: TGTGCCAGCAAACCCTCGGGGGTCCAAGAGACCCAGTACTTC.